This TCR beta chain emerged from a study of blood T cells in healthy people across ages. Findings of the study overall: Per million T cells, the diversity of TCR beta decreased roughly linearly as age advanced.

Primed by a sample-barcoded 5' primer and a J-beta primer mix, a second PCR proceeded for roughly 7 to 11 cycles. TCRdb called the 5' RACE reads again in MiXCR, with one record for every CDR3 protein. The sample lists about 780,000 distinct CDR3 sequences; 46% were seen once. Of note for this clonotype: Antigen specificity is unknown.

The trim removed 1 base at V and 5 bases at J, leaving 12 bases unmatched. Germline V gene sequence: CDR1 MNHEY, CDR2 SMNVEV (reference sequence). There are 18 residues in the CDR3. The sequence derives from an elderly man in good health. The specimen was blood. The chain employs TRBV27 and TRBJ2-1; TRBD1 agrees at 9 bases. Written as DNA, the CDR3 is TGTGCCAGCAGTTTATATGAAATCCCGGGACAGGGTAACAATGAGCAGTTCTTC. Its protein product is CASSLYEIPGQGNNEQFF.